This is a list of T cell receptor beta chains from one sample in a study of blood T cell repertoires in COVID-19. Clones were sequenced by immunoSEQ multiplex PCR, and TCRdb holds only the in-frame ones, with some missing. The table shows more than 200,000 clones, with 85% to 90% occurring only once. The sequencing sample was made of peripheral blood. The receptors were sampled from an older woman with COVID-19, enrolled during active disease. Both conserved end residues are part of each CDR3. D genes are given only for firm matches. Rows may omit the clone size; those that give it use once, few, many or a size class.

>TRBV9|.|TRBJ2-1|TRBD2
CASSVNVAGVDEQFF
TGTGCCAGCAGCGTTAATGTAGCGGGAGTTGATGAGCAGTTCTTC
>TRBV3-1/TRBV3-2|.|TRBJ2-7|TRBD2
CASSQDTPGTRAWYEQYF
TGTGCCAGCAGCCAAGATACCCCCGGGACTAGGGCTTGGTACGAGCAGTACTTC
>TRBV5-1|.|TRBJ2-7|TRBD1
CASSFTQGVRYEQYF
TGCGCCAGCAGCTTCACACAGGGGGTGCGGTACGAGCAGTACTTC
>TRBV6-5|.|TRBJ2-3|TRBD1
CASTGQGAITDTQYF
TGTGCCAGCACCGGACAGGGGGCGATCACAGATACGCAGTATTTT
>TRBV19|.|TRBJ2-7|.
CASSTLPTPGYEQYF
TGTGCCAGTAGTACCCTCCCGACTCCTGGCTACGAGCAGTACTTC
>TRBV3-1/TRBV3-2|.|TRBJ1-2|TRBD1
CASSQTGQGGYGYTF
TGTGCCAGCAGCCAGACGGGACAGGGAGGCTATGGCTACACCTTC
>TRBV28|.|TRBJ2-7|.
CASGFTSGGGYEQYF
TGTGCCAGCGGATTCACCTCGGGGGGCGGCTACGAGCAGTACTTC
>TRBV6-5|.|TRBJ1-3|TRBD1
CASSGTGDSGNTIYF
TGTGCCAGCAGCGGGACAGGGGACTCTGGAAACACCATATATTTT
>TRBV5-1|.|TRBJ1-1|.
CASSFSARGNTEAFF
TGCGCCAGCAGCTTCTCGGCCAGGGGGAACACTGAAGCTTTCTTT
>TRBV3-1/TRBV3-2|once|TRBJ2-3|.
CASSQDLPDTQYF
TGTGCCAGCAGCCAAGACCTTCCTGATACGCAGTATTTT
>TRBV19|.|TRBJ1-2|.
CASSSPFGAGGYTF
TGTGCCAGTAGTAGCCCCTTTGGGGCGGGGGGCTACACCTTC
>TRBV29-1|.|TRBJ2-7|.
CSVVVGQWGRKIYEQYF
TGCAGCGTTGTTGTAGGACAGTGGGGGCGAAAAATCTACGAGCAGTACTTC
>TRBV24-1|.|TRBJ2-1|.
CATSDLGTRLNEQFF
TGTGCCACCAGTGATTTGGGGACACGGCTCAATGAGCAGTTCTTC
>TRBV6-1|.|TRBJ1-2|.
CASSESVYGYTF
TGTGCCAGCAGTGAGTCCGTCTATGGCTACACCTTC
>TRBV24-1|.|TRBJ1-5|.
CATSDRRPGGNQPQHF
TGTGCCACCAGTGATCGCCGACCGGGTGGCAATCAGCCCCAGCATTTT
>TRBV28|.|TRBJ2-3|.
CASIPQGSSSDTQYF
TGTGCCAGCATTCCCCAGGGCAGTTCATCAGATACGCAGTATTTT
>TRBV28|.|TRBJ1-1|.
CASRPPQGGLTEAFF
TGTGCCAGCAGGCCACCACAGGGTGGACTCACTGAAGCTTTCTTT
>TRBV14|.|TRBJ2-3|.
CASSRGAGATQYF
TGTGCCAGCAGCCGGGGGGCGGGAGCAACGCAGTATTTT
>TRBV3-1/TRBV3-2|.|TRBJ1-5|.
CASSQGPGSNQPQHF
TGTGCCAGCAGCCAAGGTCCAGGGAGCAATCAGCCCCAGCATTTT
>TRBV5-4|.|TRBJ2-5|TRBD1
CASSEGTGLGETQYF
TGTGCCAGCTCGGAAGGGACAGGCCTCGGGGAGACCCAGTACTTC
>TRBV10-1|once|TRBJ1-5|TRBD1
CASSLIPGTGRGYSNQPQHF
TGCGCCAGCAGTTTAATTCCTGGGACAGGGCGGGGGTATAGCAATCAGCCCCAGCATTTT
>TRBV7-8|.|TRBJ1-1|.
CASSQHKGVFTEAFF
TGTGCCAGCAGCCAACACAAGGGAGTTTTCACTGAAGCTTTCTTT
>TRBV11-3|.|TRBJ2-1|.
CASSLGVASGEQFF
TGTGCCAGCAGCTTAGGGGTGGCCAGCGGTGAGCAGTTCTTC
>TRBV29-1|.|TRBJ1-2|TRBD1
CSVADRINYGYTF
TGCAGCGTGGCGGACAGGATCAACTATGGCTACACCTTC
>TRBV28|.|TRBJ1-6|TRBD1
CASSTTGYGVSPLHF
TGTGCCAGCAGTACGACAGGGTATGGTGTCTCACCCCTCCACTTT
>TRBV5-6|.|TRBJ2-7|.
CASSSAKNYEQYF
TGTGCCAGCAGCTCCGCGAAGAACTACGAGCAGTACTTC
>TRBV28|.|TRBJ1-5|.
CASDLTGPNQPQHF
TGTGCCAGCGATCTGACAGGACCCAATCAGCCCCAGCATTTT
>TRBV7-3|.|TRBJ2-2|TRBD2
CASSSGGLRNGELFF
TGTGCCAGCAGCTCGGGGGGATTAAGAAACGGGGAGCTGTTTTTT
>TRBV7-7|.|TRBJ2-5|TRBD2
CASSLGTRTSQETQYF
TGTGCCAGCAGCTTAGGTACTAGGACTAGTCAAGAGACCCAGTACTTC
>TRBV29-1|.|TRBJ2-2|TRBD2
CSGGAGERTGELFF
TGCAGCGGGGGTGCGGGAGAAAGGACCGGGGAGCTGTTTTTT
>TRBV18|few|TRBJ1-2|.
CASSPQGPARGYTF
TGTGCCAGCTCACCACAGGGGCCAGCGCGGGGCTACACCTTC
>TRBV19|.|TRBJ1-2|TRBD1
CASSTPRQGRNYGYTF
TGTGCCAGTAGTACTCCTCGACAGGGTAGGAACTATGGCTACACCTTC
>TRBV5-1|once|TRBJ2-3|.
CASSPGLSTDTQYF
TGCGCCAGCAGCCCAGGGTTGAGCACAGATACGCAGTATTTT
>TRBV6-5|.|TRBJ2-5|.
CASSPSRETQYF
TGTGCCAGCAGCCCATCACGGGAGACCCAGTACTTC
>TRBV21-1|.|TRBJ2-5|.
CASSRGGAPGETQYF
TGTGCCAGCTCCCGTGGGGGCGCCCCGGGGGAGACCCAGTACTTC
>TRBV3-1/TRBV3-2|.|TRBJ1-6|.
CASSQARISPLHF
TGTGCCAGCAGCCAAGCCCGTATTTCACCCCTCCACTTT
>TRBV20-1|.|TRBJ1-5|.
CSASPGSGNQPQHF
TGCAGTGCTAGTCCCGGGTCTGGCAATCAGCCCCAGCATTTT
>TRBV5-4|.|TRBJ2-1|TRBD2
CASSLGLAGGSYNEQFF
TGTGCCAGCAGCTTGGGACTAGCGGGGGGATCCTACAATGAGCAGTTCTTC
>TRBV5-6|few|TRBJ2-2|.
CASSPAGNTGELFF
TGTGCCAGCAGCCCCGCAGGGAACACCGGGGAGCTGTTTTTT
>TRBV2|.|TRBJ1-2|.
CASRGTGAYGYTF
TGTGCCAGTAGGGGAACAGGAGCATATGGCTACACCTTC
>TRBV19|.|TRBJ2-3|.
CASSIGGLASDTQYF
TGTGCCAGTAGTATAGGTGGTTTAGCGTCAGATACGCAGTATTTT
>TRBV5-1|.|TRBJ1-2|TRBD1
CASSLALTGGGYTF
TGCGCCAGCAGCTTGGCCTTGACAGGGGGTGGCTACACCTTC
>TRBV19|.|TRBJ1-2|TRBD1
CASSTGGYGYTF
TGTGCCAGTAGTACAGGGGGTTATGGCTACACCTTC
>TRBV3-1/TRBV3-2|.|TRBJ1-2|TRBD1
CASSQSGTGRYGYTF
TGTGCCAGCAGCCAATCCGGGACAGGGAGATATGGCTACACCTTC
>TRBV6-1|.|TRBJ1-5|.
CASSELSRGFQPQHF
TGTGCCAGCAGTGAACTGAGTAGGGGGTTCCAGCCCCAGCATTTT
>TRBV19|.|TRBJ2-2|TRBD2
CASSSTSGAGELFF
TGTGCCAGTAGTTCAACTAGCGGGGCCGGGGAGCTGTTTTTT
>TRBV6-4|.|TRBJ1-1|.
CASSDSGHTNTEAFF
TGTGCCAGCAGTGACTCAGGACACACGAACACTGAAGCTTTCTTT
>TRBV14|few|TRBJ1-2|TRBD1
CASSQQTGGIGTF
TGTGCCAGCAGCCAACAGACAGGGGGGATTGGCACCTTC
>TRBV29-1|.|TRBJ1-4|.
CSVGFRGAEKLFF
TGCAGCGTTGGTTTCAGGGGAGCCGAAAAACTGTTTTTT
>TRBV6-5|.|TRBJ2-3|.
CASQHRDRDTQYF
TGTGCCAGCCAACACCGAGACAGAGATACGCAGTATTTT
>TRBV5-4|.|TRBJ2-5|TRBD1
CASSKGTAQETQYF
TGTGCCAGCAGCAAAGGGACAGCCCAAGAGACCCAGTACTTC
>TRBV3-1/TRBV3-2|.|TRBJ2-1|TRBD2
CASSRDYSYNEQFF
TGTGCCAGCAGCCGGGACTACTCCTACAATGAGCAGTTCTTC
>TRBV7-9|.|TRBJ1-6|.
CASSHHLSQDSPLHF
TGTGCCAGCAGCCACCATCTTAGCCAAGATTCACCCCTCCACTTT